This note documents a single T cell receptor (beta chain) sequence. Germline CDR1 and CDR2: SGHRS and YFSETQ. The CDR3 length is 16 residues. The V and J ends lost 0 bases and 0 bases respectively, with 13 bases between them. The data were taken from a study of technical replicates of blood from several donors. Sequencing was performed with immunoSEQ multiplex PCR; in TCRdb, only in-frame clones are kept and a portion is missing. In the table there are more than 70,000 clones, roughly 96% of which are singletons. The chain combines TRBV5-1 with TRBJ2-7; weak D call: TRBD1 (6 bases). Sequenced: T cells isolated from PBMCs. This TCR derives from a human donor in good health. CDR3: CASSLGPGQSSYEQYF. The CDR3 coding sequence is TGCGCCAGCAGCTTGGGACCAGGACAGAGCTCCTACGAGCAGTACTTC.